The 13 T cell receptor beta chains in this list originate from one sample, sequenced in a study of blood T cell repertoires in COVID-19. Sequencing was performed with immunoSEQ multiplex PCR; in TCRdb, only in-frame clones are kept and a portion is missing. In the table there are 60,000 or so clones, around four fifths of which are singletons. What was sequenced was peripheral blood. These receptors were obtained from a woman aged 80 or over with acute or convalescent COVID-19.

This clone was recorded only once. As DNA, the CDR3 is TGTGCCAGCAGCTTAGGCCCCCTCTCGGACGAGCAGTACTTC. Translating it yields CASSLGPLSDEQYF. The V call is TRBV11-2, the J call TRBJ2-7; D call uncertain. This CDR3 is built from 14 residues. Germline CDR1 reads SGHAT; CDR2 reads FQNNGV. V was pared by 1 base and J by 5 bases, with 12 bases between.

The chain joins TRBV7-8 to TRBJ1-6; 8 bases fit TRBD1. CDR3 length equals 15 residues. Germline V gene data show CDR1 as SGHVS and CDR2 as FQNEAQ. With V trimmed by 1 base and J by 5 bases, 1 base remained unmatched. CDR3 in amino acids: CASSLGQGNNSPLHF. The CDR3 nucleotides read TGTGCCAGCAGCTTAGGACAGGGGAATAATTCACCCCTCCACTTT. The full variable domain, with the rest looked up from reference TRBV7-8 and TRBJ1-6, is GAGVSQSPRYKVAKRGQDVALRCDPISGHVSLFWYQQALGQGPEFLTYFQNEAQLDKSGLPSDRFFAERPEGSVSTLKIQRTQQEDSAVYLCASSLGQGNNSPLHFGNGTRLTVT.

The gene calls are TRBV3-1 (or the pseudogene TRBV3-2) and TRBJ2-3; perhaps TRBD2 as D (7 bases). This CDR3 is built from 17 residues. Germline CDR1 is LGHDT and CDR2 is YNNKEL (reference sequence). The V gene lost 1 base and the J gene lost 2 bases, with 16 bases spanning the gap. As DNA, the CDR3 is TGTGCCAGCAGCCAAGTGTGGGGGGGGCGGGTCACAGATACGCAGTATTTT. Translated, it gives CASSQVWGGRVTDTQYF.

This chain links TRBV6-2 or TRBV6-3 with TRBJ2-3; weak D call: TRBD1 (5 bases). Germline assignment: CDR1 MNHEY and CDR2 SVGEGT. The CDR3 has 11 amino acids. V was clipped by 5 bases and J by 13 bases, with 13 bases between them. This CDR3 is CASSGAFIEYF. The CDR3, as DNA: TGTGCCAGCAGTGGGGCCTTTATCGAGTATTTT.

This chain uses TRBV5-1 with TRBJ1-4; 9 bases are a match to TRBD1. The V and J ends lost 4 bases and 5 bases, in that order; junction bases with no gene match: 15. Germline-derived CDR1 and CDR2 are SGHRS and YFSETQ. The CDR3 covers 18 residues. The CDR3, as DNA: TGCGCCAGCAGCCCGGGACAGGGTGATAGAGGAAGGAATGAAAAACTGTTTTTT. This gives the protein CASSPGQGDRGRNEKLFF.

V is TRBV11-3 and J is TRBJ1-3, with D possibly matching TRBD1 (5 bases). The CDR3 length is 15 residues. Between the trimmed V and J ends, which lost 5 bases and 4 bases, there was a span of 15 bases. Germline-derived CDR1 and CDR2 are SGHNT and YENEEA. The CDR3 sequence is CASSVGTFSGNTIYF. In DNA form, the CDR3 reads TGTGCCAGCAGCGTAGGGACTTTCTCAGGAAACACCATATATTTT.

CDR3 DNA: TGTGCCTGGAGTGGGGGGCGAATAGAGACCCAGTACTTC. Amino acid sequence: CAWSGGRIETQYF. V and J are TRBV30 and TRBJ2-5; TRBD1 is a possible D gene (6 bases). The CDR3 covers 13 residues. The germline V gene encodes CDR1 GTSNPN and CDR2 SVGIG (reference sequence). Trimming removed 1 base from V and 4 bases from J, with 10 bases in between.

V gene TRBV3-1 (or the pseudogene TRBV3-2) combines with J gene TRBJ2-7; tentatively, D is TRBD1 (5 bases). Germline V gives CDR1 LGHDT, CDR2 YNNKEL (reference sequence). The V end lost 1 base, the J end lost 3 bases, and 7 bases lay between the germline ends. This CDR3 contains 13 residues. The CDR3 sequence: CASSQAGNYEQYF. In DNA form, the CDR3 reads TGTGCCAGCAGCCAAGCAGGGAACTACGAGCAGTACTTC.

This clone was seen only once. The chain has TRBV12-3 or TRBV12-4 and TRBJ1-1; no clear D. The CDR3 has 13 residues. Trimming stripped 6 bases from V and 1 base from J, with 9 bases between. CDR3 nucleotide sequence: TGTGCCAGCAGGAACCAACAGAACACTGAAGCTTTCTTT. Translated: CASRNQQNTEAFF.

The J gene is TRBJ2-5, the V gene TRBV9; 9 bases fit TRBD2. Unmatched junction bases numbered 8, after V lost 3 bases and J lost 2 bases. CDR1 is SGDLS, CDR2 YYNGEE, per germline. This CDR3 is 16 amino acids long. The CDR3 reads CASSAKLAGIQETQYF. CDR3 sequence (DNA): TGTGCCAGCAGCGCCAAGCTAGCGGGAATACAAGAGACCCAGTACTTC.

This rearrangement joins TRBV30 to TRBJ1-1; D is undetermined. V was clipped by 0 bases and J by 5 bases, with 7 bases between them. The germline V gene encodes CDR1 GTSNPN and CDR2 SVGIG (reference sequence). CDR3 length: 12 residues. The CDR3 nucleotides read TGTGCCTGGAGTGTTAGGGAGACTGAAGCTTTCTTT. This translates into CAWSVRETEAFF.

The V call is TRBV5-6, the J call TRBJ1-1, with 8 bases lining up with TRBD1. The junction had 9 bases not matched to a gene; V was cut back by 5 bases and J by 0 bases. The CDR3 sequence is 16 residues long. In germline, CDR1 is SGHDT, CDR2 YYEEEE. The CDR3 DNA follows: TGTGCCAGCAGAACTCTCCTGGGACAGGTGAACACTGAAGCTTTCTTT. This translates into CASRTLLGQVNTEAFF.

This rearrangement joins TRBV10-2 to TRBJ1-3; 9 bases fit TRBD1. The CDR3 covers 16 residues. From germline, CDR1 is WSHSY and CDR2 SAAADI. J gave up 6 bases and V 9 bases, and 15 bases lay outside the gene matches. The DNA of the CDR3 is TGCGCCAGTCAGAGGACAGGGGCTGGCTCGTTAAACACCATATATTTT. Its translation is CASQRTGAGSLNTIYF.